The T cell receptor beta chain described here comes from a study of early T cells in non-severe SARS-CoV-2 infection (dated by TCRdb to about 2021). In the study overall: Because TCR sequencing relied on bulk RNA taken from unsorted whole blood, pairing of alpha and beta chains was not possible.

Libraries were built with 5' RACE. The reads were generated on a NextSeq 500. In the TCR library protocol, unique molecular identifiers were attached to individual cDNA molecules to correct for PCR bias and sequencing error. Both TCR alpha and beta chains were sequenced, and tight co-correlation was observed between alpha and beta sequence abundances in each sample. From the authors' description of their analysis: Decombinator V4 was used to annotate the V gene, J gene and CDR3 of the TCR sequences. TCRs were defined as expanded if a significant change between any two time points was detected under a Poisson model with p below 0.0001. TCR abundances were normalised to the total number of TCRs sequenced per sample and expressed as counts per million. MAIT TCRs were defined by TRAV1-2 paired with TRAJ12, TRAJ20 or TRAJ33, and iNKT TCRs by TRAV10 paired with TRAJ18. VDJdb, accessed 1 November 2021, was searched for CMV, EBV and SARS-CoV-2 annotated TCRs, with TCRs annotated for multiple antigens excluded. TCRdb reran the public reads through fastp at Q25 and MiXCR, keeping productive beta chains. All rows with the same CDR3 protein become a single entry with the most common DNA and genes. In this record, the V and J calls reflect TCRdb's handling and not the investigators' own analysis. For this sample the table gives about 98,000 distinct CDR3 sequences, of which approximately 15% were detected only once. The top ten hold roughly 6.4% of the sample.

Overall study outcomes, separate from this receptor: VDJdb matching was skewed toward anti-spike CD8 responses and likely underestimated virus-specific expansions by missing private and CD4 specificities.

This was a case-control study nested in a cohort of healthcare workers in London, UK, who had nasopharyngeal swab PCR tests and blood samples taken every week. Healthcare workers were recruited between 23 and 31 March 2020, during the week of the UK lockdown, and were followed weekly for up to about 16 weeks. The CDR3 sequence holds 12 residues, the cysteine and phenylalanine included. The DNA shown is the 36-base CDR3, in frame from base 1. CDR1 MDHEN and CDR2 SYDVKM were looked up in the germline V gene. Relative to germline, V is 5 bases shorter and J is 8 bases shorter, with 10 bases between their ends. This clonotype is described as medium-sized (0.01 to 0.1%). It has no known antigen specificity. No base-level quality is on record; no much larger clone is a single base apart.

This TCR was recovered from an adult who was a healthcare worker with PCR-confirmed SARS-CoV-2 infection or an uninfected control (not recorded which). The sample consisted of whole blood. The rearrangement combines TRBV28 with TRBJ2-4; the D region possibly corresponds to TRBD1 (5 bases align). The bases read TGTGCCAGCAGTCCATCAGGGCACATTCAGTACTTC. Its amino acids are CASSPSGHIQYF.